The 5 T cell receptor beta chains given below trace back to one sample, sequenced in a study of blood T cell repertoires in COVID-19. Only in-frame clones appear in the TCRdb table, and some are missing; sequencing was by immunoSEQ multiplex PCR. The profile shows about 140,000 clones, 65% to 80% of them singletons. Sample: peripheral blood. The receptor source for this set is a woman aged 60-75 years with acute or convalescent COVID-19.

This rearrangement joins TRBV7-9 to TRBJ1-2, with TRBD1 matching over 10 bases. The CDR3 has 14 amino acids. CDR1 is SEHNR and CDR2 is FQNEAQ in the germline V gene (reference sequence). The V and J ends lost 1 base and 8 bases, in that order; junction bases with no gene match: 4. This CDR3 reads CASSLVGQGNGYTF. Here the CDR3 DNA reads TGTGCCAGCAGCTTAGTGGGACAGGGGAACGGCTACACCTTC.

The chain is built from TRBV7-9 and TRBJ2-2; TRBD2 matches at 14 bases. Germline V gene lookup returns CDR1 SEHNR and CDR2 FQNEAQ (reference sequence). Trimming removed 3 bases from V and 6 bases from J; junction bases left unmatched: 6. The CDR3 length is 17 residues. CDR3 in amino acids: CASSFSPGLAGAGELFF. CDR3 sequence (DNA): TGTGCCAGCAGCTTTTCACCGGGACTAGCGGGGGCCGGGGAGCTGTTTTTT.

DNA of the CDR3: TGTGCCAGCAGCGGAAGACTACTTAGTTCGAGCACAGATACGCAGTATTTT. It specifies CASSGRLLSSSTDTQYF. The gene calls are TRBV6-4 and TRBJ2-3; the D gene is possibly TRBD2 (5 bases). Germline V gene lookup returns CDR1 MRHNA and CDR2 SNTAGT. V was cut by 6 bases and J by 0 bases, with 19 bases left in between. This CDR3 comprises 17 residues.

The V gene is TRBV10-1, the J gene TRBJ2-1; maybe TRBD1 (6 bases). The CDR3 loop spans 13 amino acids. The ends were cut back, 4 bases at V and 14 bases at J, with 18 bases in the middle. CDR1 WNHNN and CDR2 SYGVQD come from the germline V gene (reference sequence). The CDR3 region has the DNA TGCGCCAGCAGTGTTCTAGAGGGGGTCAAAAAGTTCTTC. This codes for CASSVLEGVKKFF.

This clone was recorded a few times. CDR3 nucleotide sequence: TGTGCCAGCAGTTACCCCCTCCCCAATGAGCAGTTCTTC. Residues: CASSYPLPNEQFF. This chain uses TRBV6-2 or TRBV6-3 with TRBJ2-1, with D unclear. The germline V gene encodes CDR1 MNHEY and CDR2 SVGEGT. CDR3 length equals 13 residues. V was shortened by 2 bases and J by 6 bases, with 8 bases between the two germline ends.